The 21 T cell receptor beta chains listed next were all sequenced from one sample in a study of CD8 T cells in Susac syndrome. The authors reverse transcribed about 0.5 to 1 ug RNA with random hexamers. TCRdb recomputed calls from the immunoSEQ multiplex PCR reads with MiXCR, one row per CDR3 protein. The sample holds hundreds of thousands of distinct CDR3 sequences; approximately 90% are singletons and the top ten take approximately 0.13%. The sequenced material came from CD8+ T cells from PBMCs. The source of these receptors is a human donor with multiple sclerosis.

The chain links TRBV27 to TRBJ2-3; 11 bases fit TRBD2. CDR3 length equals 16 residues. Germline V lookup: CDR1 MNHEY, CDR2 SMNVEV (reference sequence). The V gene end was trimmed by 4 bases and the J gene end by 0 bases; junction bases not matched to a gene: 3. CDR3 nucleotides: TGTGCCAGCAGTTGGGGACTAGCGGACAGCACAGATACGCAGTATTTT. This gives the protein CASSWGLADSTDTQYF.

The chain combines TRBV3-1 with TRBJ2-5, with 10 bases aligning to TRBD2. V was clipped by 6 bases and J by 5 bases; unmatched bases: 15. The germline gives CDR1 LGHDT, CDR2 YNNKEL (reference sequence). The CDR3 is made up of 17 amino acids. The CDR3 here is CASSTGWASGGGETQYF. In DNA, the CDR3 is TGTGCCAGCAGTACTGGGTGGGCTAGCGGGGGCGGGGAGACCCAGTACTTC.

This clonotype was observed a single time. CDR3 in amino acids: CAWRAEPEKEQFF. Written as DNA, the CDR3 is TGTGCCTGGAGGGCCGAGCCCGAGAAAGAGCAGTTCTTC. V usage is TRBV30 and J usage is TRBJ2-1; no reliable D call. This CDR3 contains 13 residues. Trimming stripped 3 bases from V and 10 bases from J, with 16 bases between. In germline, CDR1 is GTSNPN, CDR2 SVGIG (reference sequence).

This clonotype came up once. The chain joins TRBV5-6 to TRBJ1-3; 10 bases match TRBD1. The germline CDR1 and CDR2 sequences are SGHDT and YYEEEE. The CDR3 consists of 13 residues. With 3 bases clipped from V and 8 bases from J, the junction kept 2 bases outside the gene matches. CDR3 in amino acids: CASSSGTGDTIYF. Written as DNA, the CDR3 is TGTGCCAGCAGCTCCGGGACAGGGGACACCATATATTTT. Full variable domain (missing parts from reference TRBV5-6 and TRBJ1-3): DAGVTQSPTHLIKTRGQQVTLRCSPKSGHDTVSWYQQALGQGPQFIFQYYEEEERQRGNFPDRFSGHQFPNYSSELNVNALLLGDSALYLCASSSGTGDTIYFGEGSWLTVV.

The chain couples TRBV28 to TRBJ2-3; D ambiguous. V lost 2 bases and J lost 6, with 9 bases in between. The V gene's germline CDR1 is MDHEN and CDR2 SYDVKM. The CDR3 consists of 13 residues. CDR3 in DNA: TGTGCCAGCAGTTTAAGGCGGTGGGATACGCAGTATTTT. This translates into CASSLRRWDTQYF.

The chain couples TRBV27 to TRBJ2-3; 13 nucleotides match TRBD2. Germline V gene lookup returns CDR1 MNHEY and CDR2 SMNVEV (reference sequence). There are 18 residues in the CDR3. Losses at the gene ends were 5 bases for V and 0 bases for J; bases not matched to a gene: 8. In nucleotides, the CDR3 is TGTGCCAGCAGTATGGGACTAGCGGGATCTTCTAGCACAGATACGCAGTATTTT. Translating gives CASSMGLAGSSSTDTQYF.

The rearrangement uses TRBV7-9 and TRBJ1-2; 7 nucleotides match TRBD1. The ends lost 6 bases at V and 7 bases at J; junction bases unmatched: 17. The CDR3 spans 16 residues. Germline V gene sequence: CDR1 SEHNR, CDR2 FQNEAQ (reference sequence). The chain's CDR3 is CASRRWATGLLGGYTF. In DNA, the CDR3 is TGTGCCAGCAGAAGGTGGGCGACAGGGCTTCTGGGTGGCTACACCTTC. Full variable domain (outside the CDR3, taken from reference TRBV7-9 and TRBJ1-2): DTGVSQNPRHKITKRGQNVTFRCDPISEHNRLYWYRQTLGQGPEFLTYFQNEAQLEKSRLLSDRFSAERPKGSFSTLEIQRTEQGDSAMYLCASRRWATGLLGGYTFGSGTRLTVV.

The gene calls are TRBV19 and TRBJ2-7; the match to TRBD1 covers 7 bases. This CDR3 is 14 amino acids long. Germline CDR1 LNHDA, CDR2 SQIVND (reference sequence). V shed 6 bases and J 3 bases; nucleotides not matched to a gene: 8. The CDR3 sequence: CASSTGTAIYEQYF. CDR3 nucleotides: TGTGCCAGTAGCACCGGGACAGCAATCTACGAGCAGTACTTC.

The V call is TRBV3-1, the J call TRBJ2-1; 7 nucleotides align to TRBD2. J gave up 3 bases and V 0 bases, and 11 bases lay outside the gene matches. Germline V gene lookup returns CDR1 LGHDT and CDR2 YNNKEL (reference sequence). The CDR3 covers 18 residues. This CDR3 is CASSQDGRIGLDYNEQFF. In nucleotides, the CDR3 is TGTGCCAGCAGCCAAGACGGGAGGATAGGGTTAGACTACAATGAGCAGTTCTTC.

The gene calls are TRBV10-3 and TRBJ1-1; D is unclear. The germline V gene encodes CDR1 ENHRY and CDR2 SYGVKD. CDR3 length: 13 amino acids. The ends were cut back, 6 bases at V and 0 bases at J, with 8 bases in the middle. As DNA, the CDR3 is TGTGCCATCAGCCAAGGGCTGAACACTGAAGCTTTCTTT. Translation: CAISQGLNTEAFF.

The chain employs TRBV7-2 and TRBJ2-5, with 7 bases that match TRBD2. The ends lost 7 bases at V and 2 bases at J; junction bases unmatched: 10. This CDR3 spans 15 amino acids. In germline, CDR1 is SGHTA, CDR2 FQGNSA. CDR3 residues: CASTTFAGVQETQYF. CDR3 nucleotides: TGTGCCAGCACTACTTTCGCGGGAGTTCAAGAGACCCAGTACTTC.

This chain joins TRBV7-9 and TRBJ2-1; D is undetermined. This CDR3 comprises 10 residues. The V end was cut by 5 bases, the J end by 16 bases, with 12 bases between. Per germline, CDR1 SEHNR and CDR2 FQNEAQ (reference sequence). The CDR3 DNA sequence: TGTGCCAGCAGCCCCCCCCCGGGTTTCTTC. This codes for CASSPPPGFF.

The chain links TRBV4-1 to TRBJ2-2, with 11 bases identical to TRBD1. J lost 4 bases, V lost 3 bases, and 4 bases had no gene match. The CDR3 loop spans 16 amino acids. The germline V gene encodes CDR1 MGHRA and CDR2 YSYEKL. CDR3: CASSHPDRGPTGELFF. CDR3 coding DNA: TGCGCCAGCAGCCACCCGGACAGGGGGCCCACCGGGGAGCTGTTTTTT.

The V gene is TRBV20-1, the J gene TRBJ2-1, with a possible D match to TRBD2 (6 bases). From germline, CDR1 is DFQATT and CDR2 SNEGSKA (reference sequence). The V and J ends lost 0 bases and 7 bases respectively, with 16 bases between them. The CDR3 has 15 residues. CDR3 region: CSARDNLRGVNEQFF. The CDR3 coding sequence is TGCAGTGCTAGAGATAATTTGCGGGGCGTAAATGAGCAGTTCTTC.

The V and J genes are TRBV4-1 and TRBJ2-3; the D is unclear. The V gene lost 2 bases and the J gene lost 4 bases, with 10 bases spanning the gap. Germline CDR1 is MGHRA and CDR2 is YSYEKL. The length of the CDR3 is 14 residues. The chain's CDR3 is CASSQPSGPDTQYF. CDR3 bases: TGCGCCAGCAGCCAACCCTCCGGTCCAGATACGCAGTATTTT.

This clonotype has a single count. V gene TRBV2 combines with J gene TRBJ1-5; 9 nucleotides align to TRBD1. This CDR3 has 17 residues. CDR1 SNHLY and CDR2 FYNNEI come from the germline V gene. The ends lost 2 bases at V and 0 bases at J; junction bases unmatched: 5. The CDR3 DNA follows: TGTGCCAGCAGTGAAACAGGGGGCGCGTATAGCAATCAGCCCCAGCATTTT. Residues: CASSETGGAYSNQPQHF.

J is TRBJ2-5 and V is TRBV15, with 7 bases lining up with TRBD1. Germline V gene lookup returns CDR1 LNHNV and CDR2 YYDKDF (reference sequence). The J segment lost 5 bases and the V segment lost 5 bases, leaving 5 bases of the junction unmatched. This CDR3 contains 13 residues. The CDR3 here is CATSLDRVETQYF. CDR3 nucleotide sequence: TGTGCCACCAGCCTAGACAGGGTTGAGACCCAGTACTTC.

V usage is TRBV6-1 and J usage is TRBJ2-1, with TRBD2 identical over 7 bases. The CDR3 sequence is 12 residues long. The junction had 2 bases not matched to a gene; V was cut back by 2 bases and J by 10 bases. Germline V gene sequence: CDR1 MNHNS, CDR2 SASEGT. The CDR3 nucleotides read TGTGCCAGCAGTGAATGGGGGGGAGAGCAGTTCTTC. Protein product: CASSEWGGEQFF.

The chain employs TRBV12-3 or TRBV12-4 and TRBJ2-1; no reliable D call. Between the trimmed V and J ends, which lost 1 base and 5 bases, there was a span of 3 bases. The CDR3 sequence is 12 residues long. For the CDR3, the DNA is TGTGCCAGCAGTTTAGAGAACAATGAGCAGTTCTTC. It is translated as CASSLENNEQFF.

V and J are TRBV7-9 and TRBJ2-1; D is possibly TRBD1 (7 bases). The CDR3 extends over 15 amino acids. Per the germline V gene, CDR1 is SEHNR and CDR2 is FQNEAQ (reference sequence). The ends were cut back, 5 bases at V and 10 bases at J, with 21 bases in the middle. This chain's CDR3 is CASSRGGGEEIEQFF. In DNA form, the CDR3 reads TGTGCCAGCAGCCGCGGAGGGGGCGAAGAGATCGAGCAGTTCTTC.

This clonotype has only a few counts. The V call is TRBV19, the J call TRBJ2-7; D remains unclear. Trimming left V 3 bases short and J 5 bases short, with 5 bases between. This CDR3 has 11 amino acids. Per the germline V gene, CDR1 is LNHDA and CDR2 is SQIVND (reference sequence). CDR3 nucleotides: TGTGCCAGTAGTATTGGCCACGAGCAGTACTTC. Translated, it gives CASSIGHEQYF.